This T cell receptor beta chain was documented in a study of early T cells in non-severe SARS-CoV-2 infection. Overall study: The input, bulk RNA from unsorted whole blood, was sequenced, and chains were unpaired.

V lost 1 base, J lost 1 base, and 4 bases lay in between. This CDR3 is 13 amino acids long. Looked up from germline, CDR1 is SGDLS and CDR2 is YYNGEE. TCRdb analysed the 5' RACE reads with MiXCR anew, one entry per CDR3 protein. The table includes tens of thousands of distinct CDR3 sequences, roughly 13% detected once. Specimen: whole blood. The chain combines TRBV9 with TRBJ2-3; no clear D. The receptor's source is an adult who was a healthcare worker with PCR-confirmed SARS-CoV-2 infection or an uninfected control (not recorded which). DNA for the CDR3: TGTGCCAGCAGCGTACAGGGCACAGATACGCAGTATTTT. Translated: CASSVQGTDTQYF. Together with reference TRBV9 and TRBJ2-3, the CDR3 gives the full variable domain: DSGVTQTPKHLITATGQRVTLRCSPRSGDLSVYWYQQSLDQGLQFLIQYYNGEERAKGNILERFSAQQFPDLHSELNLSSLELGDSALYFCASSVQGTDTQYFGPGTRLTVL.